These T cell receptor beta chains were read from a single sample in a study of blood T cell repertoires in COVID-19. Assay used: immunoSEQ multiplex PCR; TCRdb lists only in-frame clones, some missing. The sample holds roughly 180,000 clones, around 83% seen once. The sample was peripheral blood. The source is a woman in her fifties or sixties with acute or convalescent COVID-19. The CDR3 runs from the conserved cysteine through the conserved F or W. D genes are given only for firm matches. The listing skips clone size in some rows; elsewhere it reads once, few, many or a size class.

TRBD2	14	-	TRBV20-1	TRBJ2-1	TGCAGTGCTAGTAGCGGGAGGGCCATCAATGAGCAGTTCTTC	CSASSGRAINEQFF
-	13	few	TRBV28	TRBJ1-3	TGTGCCAGCAGTTTATCGTCCGGAAACACCATATATTTT	CASSLSSGNTIYF
TRBD1	13	once	TRBV12-3/TRBV12-4	TRBJ2-7	TGTGCCAGCAGTCGGACAGGGGGATACGAGCAGTACTTC	CASSRTGGYEQYF
TRBD1	16	-	TRBV18	TRBJ2-6	TGTGCCAGCTCACCACAGGGGGCTTCTGGGGCCAACGTCCTGACTTTC	CASSPQGASGANVLTF
TRBD1	16	-	TRBV15	TRBJ1-2	TGTGCCACCAGCAGATCGGAGGGACAGGGCAACTATGGCTACACCTTC	CATSRSEGQGNYGYTF
TRBD1	18	-	TRBV19	TRBJ1-2	TGTGCCAGTAGGCTCGGGCTTCGTGGGACAGGGGTATTTGGTGGCTACACCTTC	CASRLGLRGTGVFGGYTF
-	12	few	TRBV12-3/TRBV12-4	TRBJ1-5	TGTGCCAGCAGTTTGGGCTTTCAGGCCCAGCATTTT	CASSLGFQAQHF
-	15	-	TRBV15	TRBJ1-5	TGTGCCACCAGCGTGGACTTAGGAAAGGGACAGCCCCAGCATTTT	CATSVDLGKGQPQHF
TRBD2	17	-	TRBV4-1	TRBJ2-7	TGCGCCAGCAGCCAGGGAGGTACGGCTAGCGGGATCTACGAGCAGTACTTC	CASSQGGTASGIYEQYF
-	17	-	TRBV5-1	TRBJ1-2	TGCGCCAGCAGCTTGGAGCCCCTCGGGAACGCTAACTATGGCTACACCTTC	CASSLEPLGNANYGYTF
TRBD1	15	few	TRBV7-2	TRBJ1-2	TGTGCCAGCAGCCCTTTCTTTCGACAGGGCAATGGCTACACCTTC	CASSPFFRQGNGYTF
TRBD1	14	-	TRBV7-9	TRBJ1-4	TGTGCCAGCAGCCTCTGGGACAGAGATGAAAAACTGTTTTTT	CASSLWDRDEKLFF
TRBD2	15	-	TRBV7-9	TRBJ2-3	TGTGCCAGCAGCTCCCATAGCGGGAGCACAGATACGCAGTATTTT	CASSSHSGSTDTQYF
-	12	-	TRBV29-1	TRBJ2-3	TGCAGCGTTGACGGGAACACAGATACGCAGTATTTT	CSVDGNTDTQYF
-	13	-	TRBV6-5	TRBJ1-2	TGTGCCAGCAGTACCAGGGATGACTATGGCTACACCTTC	CASSTRDDYGYTF
TRBD1	15	-	TRBV7-8	TRBJ2-7	TGTGCCAGCACCAAAAGGGACAGGAGCGACTACGAGCAGTACTTC	CASTKRDRSDYEQYF
TRBD1	14	-	TRBV5-4	TRBJ1-2	TGTGCCAGCAGCCCCGGGGGACAGGTTTATGGCTACACCTTC	CASSPGGQVYGYTF
-	11	-	TRBV18	TRBJ2-1	TGTGCCAGCACTAAGCTAGTTGAGCAGTTCTTC	CASTKLVEQFF
-	12	few	TRBV6-5	TRBJ2-7	TGTGCCAGCAGTCTAGATACGAACGAGCAGTACTTC	CASSLDTNEQYF
-	13	-	TRBV5-1	TRBJ2-7	TGCGCCAGCAGCTTGGAGGGGCACTACGAGCAGTACTTC	CASSLEGHYEQYF
-	12	-	TRBV9	TRBJ1-2	TGTGCCAGCAGCGTAGGGGGGGATGGCTACACCTTC	CASSVGGDGYTF
TRBD1	15	-	TRBV5-1	TRBJ1-4	TGCGCCAGCAGCATCCAGACAGGGACTAATGAAAAACTGTTTTTT	CASSIQTGTNEKLFF
-	15	-	TRBV5-1	TRBJ2-6	TGCGCCAGCAGCTTGGACAGGGCTGGGGCCAACGTCCTGACTTTC	CASSLDRAGANVLTF
-	14	-	TRBV30	TRBJ2-3	TGTGCCTGTCCGGGGAGAGCAAAAGGAGATACGCAGTATTTT	CACPGRAKGDTQYF
-	16	-	TRBV6-2/TRBV6-3	TRBJ2-6	TGTGCCAGCAGTCTACAGGGAAGCGCTGGGGCCAACGTCCTGACTTTC	CASSLQGSAGANVLTF
-	14	-	TRBV3-1/TRBV3-2	TRBJ1-3	TGTGCCAGCAGCCAACCCCTGGACAGAAACACCATATATTTT	CASSQPLDRNTIYF
-	14	-	TRBV27	TRBJ2-2	TGTGCCAGCACCCAGCGGGTTAGCCCCGGGGAGCTGTTTTTT	CASTQRVSPGELFF
-	14	-	TRBV3-1/TRBV3-2	TRBJ2-2	TGTGCCAGCAGCCAAGGCGGGACTCACGGGGAGCTGTTTTTT	CASSQGGTHGELFF
TRBD1	15	once	TRBV2	TRBJ1-5	TGTGCCAGCAGGGGGACAGGGGAACGCAATCAGCCCCAGCATTTT	CASRGTGERNQPQHF
TRBD2	14	-	TRBV6-6	TRBJ2-7	TGTGCCAGCAGTTACTTCCCGGGAGGCTACGAGCAGTACTTC	CASSYFPGGYEQYF
TRBD2	17	-	TRBV28	TRBJ2-2	TGTGCCAGCAGTTTCTTGCCAGGGACTAGCGGGAGTGTAGAGCTGTTTTTT	CASSFLPGTSGSVELFF
TRBD2	17	-	TRBV4-1	TRBJ2-1	TGCGCCAGCAGCCAGGTATTCGGACTAGCCCTCTACAATGAGCAGTTCTTC	CASSQVFGLALYNEQFF
-	12	-	TRBV12-3/TRBV12-4	TRBJ1-1	TGTGCCAGCAGTTTCCCGGGCACTGAAGCTTTCTTT	CASSFPGTEAFF
TRBD2	20	-	TRBV3-1/TRBV3-2	TRBJ2-2	TGTGCCAGCAGCCAAATACCCACCTTGGGAGCGGGAGAAAACACCGGGGAGCTGTTTTTT	CASSQIPTLGAGENTGELFF
-	16	-	TRBV5-1	TRBJ2-2	TGCGCCAGCAGCTTCTCAGCGGGACAAAACACCGGGGAGCTGTTTTTT	CASSFSAGQNTGELFF
TRBD2	13	few	TRBV5-4	TRBJ2-1	TGTGCCAGCAGCTTGGAACTAGCGGGGGAGCAGTTCTTC	CASSLELAGEQFF
TRBD2	15	-	TRBV29-1	TRBJ2-1	TGCAGCGTTGAGAGCGCTAGCGGTTCCTACAATGAGCAGTTCTTC	CSVESASGSYNEQFF
TRBD1	17	few	TRBV9	TRBJ2-6	TGTGCCAGCAGCGCAAGACAGGGGCGCTCTGGGGCCAACGTCCTGACTTTC	CASSARQGRSGANVLTF
-	14	-	TRBV2	TRBJ1-1	TGTGCCAGCAGTGTAGAGGGATTGAACACTGAAGCTTTCTTT	CASSVEGLNTEAFF
TRBD1	15	-	TRBV5-4	TRBJ2-5	TGTGCCAGCAGCCTGATACAGGGGTCGGTAGAGACCCAGTACTTC	CASSLIQGSVETQYF
-	14	-	TRBV7-9	TRBJ1-2	TGTGCCAGCATCCCACCCGGCGGGGGCTATGGCTACACCTTC	CASIPPGGGYGYTF
-	15	-	TRBV27	TRBJ2-7	TGTGCCAGCGCCCGGCCGGCGGGCGCTACCTACGAGCAGTACTTC	CASARPAGATYEQYF
TRBD1	16	-	TRBV3-1/TRBV3-2	TRBJ2-7	TGTGCCAGCAGCCCAGAAGGGACAGGGGGCTTTTACGAGCAGTACTTC	CASSPEGTGGFYEQYF
-	12	-	TRBV5-1	TRBJ1-2	TGCGCCAGCGGCGACAGTTCCTATGGCTACACCTTC	CASGDSSYGYTF
TRBD1	15	-	TRBV5-4	TRBJ2-2	TGTGCCAGCAGCCGACCTACAGGGGACACCGGGGAGCTGTTTTTT	CASSRPTGDTGELFF
TRBD1	19	-	TRBV3-1/TRBV3-2	TRBJ2-2	TGTGCCAGCAGCCAAGATATTAGGACAGGGGGAGGGAACACCGGGGAGCTGTTTTTT	CASSQDIRTGGGNTGELFF
TRBD1	15	-	TRBV27	TRBJ1-6	TGTGCCAGCAGTTTACAAACAGGGGATAATTCACCCCTCCACTTT	CASSLQTGDNSPLHF
-	14	-	TRBV6-5	TRBJ1-1	TGTGCCAGCAGTTTAGAGGGTTCAAGAACTGAAGCTTTCTTT	CASSLEGSRTEAFF
TRBD1	14	few	TRBV28	TRBJ1-1	TGTGCCAGCAGTGCGACAGGGCTGAACACTGAAGCTTTCTTT	CASSATGLNTEAFF
-	12	-	TRBV5-5	TRBJ2-3	TGTGCCAGCGGTACCCAGGCAGATACGCAGTATTTT	CASGTQADTQYF
-	13	once	TRBV30	TRBJ1-1	TGTGCCTGGAGTTACAGGGCGAACACTGAAGCTTTCTTT	CAWSYRANTEAFF
-	15	-	TRBV18	TRBJ2-2	TGTGCCAGCTCACCTCGCGAGGTTGCCACCGGGGAGCTGTTTTTT	CASSPREVATGELFF
TRBD2	15	-	TRBV6-5	TRBJ2-5	TGTGCCAGCAGTTCCTCGGGACTAGCGGTTGAGACCCAGTACTTC	CASSSSGLAVETQYF